The present TCR beta chain was sequenced within a study of blood T cell repertoires in COVID-19. Clones were read by immunoSEQ multiplex PCR, and TCRdb kept only the in-frame ones, dropping some. The sample yields about 370,000 clones, 80% to 90% seen once. The V segment lost 5 bases and the J segment 0 bases; nucleotides outside the gene matches: 0. CDR1 and CDR2 from the germline V gene are SNHLY and FYNNEI. This CDR3 region has 14 residues. Source material: peripheral blood. This chain uses TRBV2 with TRBJ2-3, with 9 bases that match TRBD2. The clonotype originates from a woman aged 25 to 39 with COVID-19, enrolled during active disease. The CDR3 DNA is TGTGCCAGCAGTCTAGCGGGGAGCACAGATACGCAGTATTTT. Translated, it gives CASSLAGSTDTQYF.